Included here is one T cell receptor (beta chain) sequence, with context. Its cognate antigen is unknown. These data are taken from a study of OX40 agonist ivuxolimab in advanced cancers. The junction had 3 bases not matched to a gene; V was cut back by 6 bases and J by 3 bases. CDR1 SNHLY and CDR2 FYNNEI come from the germline V gene. The CDR3 runs to 15 residues. The table came from immunoSEQ multiplex PCR; TCRdb's copy has only in-frame clones and leaves some out. The sample contains some 90,000 clones, more than 80% of which appear only once. Collection of blood occurred at baseline, at cycle 4 day 1, and at cycle 7 day 1. Study results and limitations: The expanded peripheral T cells' antigen specificity was not determined.

This rearrangement joins TRBV2 to TRBJ2-2, with 11 bases that match TRBD2. The receptor's source is an adult with an advanced solid tumor such as melanoma, head and neck, liver or kidney cancer. The sample consisted of CD4+ or CD8+ T cells sorted from blood, taken in a trial of the OX40 agonist ivuxolimab. The CDR3 DNA reads as TGTGCCAGCAGAGGGACTAGCGGACACACCGGGGAGCTGTTTTTT. It translates to CASRGTSGHTGELFF.